One sample yielded the 18 T cell receptor beta chains listed below, sequenced in a study of blood T cell repertoires in COVID-19. The data were produced by immunoSEQ multiplex PCR, yet TCRdb's version contains in-frame clones alone and is incomplete. The sample lists 150,000 to 160,000 clones, 75% to 90% occurring once. Sequencing was carried out using peripheral blood. Receptor source: a woman aged 40 to 49 with acute or convalescent COVID-19.

The CDR3 loop reads CASSQATSGDYEQYF. In DNA form, the CDR3 reads TGTGCCAGCAGCCAAGCAACTAGCGGGGACTACGAGCAGTACTTC. The chain recombines TRBV3-1 (or the pseudogene TRBV3-2) with TRBJ2-7, with 10 bases aligning to TRBD2. Losses at the gene ends were 1 base for V and 3 bases for J; bases not matched to a gene: 3. There are 15 residues in the CDR3. The germline V gene encodes CDR1 LGHDT and CDR2 YNNKEL (reference sequence).

The rearrangement links TRBV4-1 to TRBJ1-1; 9 bases map to TRBD1. Germline-derived CDR1 and CDR2 are MGHRA and YSYEKL. Trimming took 4 bases from V and 1 from J; bases not matched to a gene: 7. The CDR3 is made up of 16 amino acids. The CDR3 is CASSLLGQGTNTEAFF. The CDR3 nucleotides are TGCGCCAGCAGCCTTCTGGGACAGGGAACGAACACTGAAGCTTTCTTT.

The CDR3 reads CASSRRDPAANEQFF. CDR3 bases: TGTGCCAGCTCACGGCGGGACCCAGCGGCCAATGAGCAGTTCTTC. This rearrangement joins TRBV18 to TRBJ2-1, with D maybe TRBD2 (6 bases). V shed 4 bases and J shed 6 bases, with 16 bases lying between them. CDR1 KGHSH and CDR2 LQKENI come from the germline V gene. The CDR3 contains 15 residues.

This clone appeared a single time. The V call is TRBV12-5, the J call TRBJ1-1; no firm D call. Per the germline V gene, CDR1 is LGHNT and CDR2 is FRNRAP. This CDR3 is built from 13 residues. V shed 2 bases and J shed 3 bases, with 7 bases lying between them. In nucleotides, the CDR3 is TGTGCTAGTGGTTTGAATGAGGACACTGAAGCTTTCTTT. Translation: CASGLNEDTEAFF. Drawing the rest from reference TRBV12-5 and TRBJ1-1, the complete variable domain is DARVTQTPRHKVTEMGQEVTMRCQPILGHNTVFWYRQTMMQGLELLAYFRNRAPLDDSGMPKDRFSAEMPDATLATLKIQPSEPRDSAVYFCASGLNEDTEAFFGQGTRLTVV.

The chain has TRBV9 and TRBJ1-1; D gene uncertain. Germline V gene sequence: CDR1 SGDLS, CDR2 YYNGEE. V lost 0 bases and J lost 1, with 7 bases in between. The CDR3 totals 14 residues. CDR3 in DNA: TGTGCCAGCAGCGTAGCTCGACAGAACACTGAAGCTTTCTTT. Translated, it gives CASSVARQNTEAFF.

CDR3 DNA sequence: TGTGCCAGCAGCTTGGGGGACAGGGTTAATTCACCCCTCCACTTT. Translated, it gives CASSLGDRVNSPLHF. The gene calls are TRBV5-8 and TRBJ1-6; 9 positions match TRBD1. The CDR3 is 15 residues long. Germline V gene lookup returns CDR1 SGHTS and CDR2 YDEGEE. The trim removed 0 bases at V and 6 bases at J, leaving 1 base unmatched.

This clone was seen more than once but under ten times. The chain combines TRBV6-5 with TRBJ2-7; 8 nucleotides agree with TRBD2. There are 14 residues in the CDR3. The germline V gene has CDR1 MNHEY and CDR2 SVGAGI. Trimming cost V 4 bases and J 4 bases; bases outside gene matches: 6. DNA of the CDR3: TGTGCCAGCAGTTTTCGTAGCGGGGATTACGAGCAGTACTTC. The encoded protein is CASSFRSGDYEQYF.

The rearrangement uses TRBV3-1 (or the pseudogene TRBV3-2) and TRBJ2-7, with D possibly matching TRBD2 (5 bases). The CDR3 spans 14 residues. The germline V and J ends were trimmed by 4 bases and 4 bases, with 14 bases remaining between them. Per germline, CDR1 LGHDT and CDR2 YNNKEL (reference sequence). The CDR3: CASSPVVGGYEQYF. In DNA form, the CDR3 reads TGTGCCAGCAGCCCCGTAGTAGGAGGATACGAGCAGTACTTC.

This rearrangement joins TRBV20-1 to TRBJ1-1, with 8 nucleotides matching TRBD1. The germline V gene has CDR1 DFQATT and CDR2 SNEGSKA (reference sequence). The CDR3 totals 14 residues. With V trimmed by 3 bases and J by 8 bases, 11 bases remained unmatched. The CDR3 sequence is CSASSGTGGQEAFF. The CDR3 DNA reads as TGCAGTGCTAGTTCTGGTACAGGGGGGCAAGAAGCTTTCTTT.

This rearrangement joins TRBV10-3 to TRBJ1-2; maybe TRBD1 (5 bases). This CDR3 is built from 13 residues. V was pared by 0 bases and J by 8 bases, with 10 bases between. Germline CDR1 and CDR2: ENHRY and SYGVKD. CDR3 loop: CAISESGAGGYTF. CDR3 bases: TGTGCCATCAGTGAGTCTGGGGCCGGGGGCTACACCTTC.

The rearrangement uses TRBV12-5 and TRBJ1-5, with TRBD1 identical over 9 bases. The CDR3 contains 17 residues. In germline, CDR1 is LGHNT, CDR2 FRNRAP. V lost 6 bases and J lost 3; bases outside the gene matches: 12. DNA for the CDR3: TGTGCTAGTGGGGGGACAGGGCACTTCGATTCCAATCAGCCCCAGCATTTT. Translation gives CASGGTGHFDSNQPQHF.

This rearrangement joins TRBV12-3 or TRBV12-4 to TRBJ2-7; a possible D gene is TRBD1 (6 bases). Trimming removed 8 bases from V and 1 base from J, with 12 bases in between. There are 13 residues in the CDR3. CDR3 bases: TGTGCCAGCGGGCTGGACAGTTCCTACGAGCAGTACTTC. This codes for CASGLDSSYEQYF.

This clone was counted a single time. CDR3 DNA: TGCGCCAGCAGCTTGGCGGGGAGCTCCTACAATGAGCAGTTCTTC. It specifies CASSLAGSSYNEQFF. The genes are TRBV5-1 and TRBJ2-1, with D possibly TRBD2 on 5 matching bases. Germline CDR1 is SGHRS and CDR2 is YFSETQ. Deletions cut 0 bases from V and 0 bases from J, with 7 bases between. The CDR3 contains 15 residues.

The chain is built from TRBV6-4 and TRBJ2-2; D is perhaps TRBD2 (6 bases). This CDR3 comprises 17 residues. Between the trimmed V and J ends, which lost 4 bases and 1 base, there was a span of 16 bases. Germline lookup yields CDR1 MRHNA and CDR2 SNTAGT. Here the CDR3 DNA reads TGTGCCAGCAGTGGGGGAACGGGAGAACGGAACACCGGGGAGCTGTTTTTT. This encodes CASSGGTGERNTGELFF.

This clone was detected once. The V call is TRBV30, the J call TRBJ2-2; possible D gene TRBD1, 5 bases. Germline values: CDR1 GTSNPN, CDR2 SVGIG (reference sequence). Trimming shortened V by 4 bases and J by 1 base, and 7 bases separated the two germline ends. This CDR3 is built from 13 residues. CDR3 nucleotide sequence: TGTGCCTGGAACAGGAGGAACACCGGGGAGCTGTTTTTT. It is translated as CAWNRRNTGELFF.

V is TRBV7-2 and J is TRBJ1-2; TRBD1 aligns across 8 bases. Looked up from germline, CDR1 is SGHTA and CDR2 is FQGNSA. CDR3 size: 14 residues. Germline trimming cut 5 bases from V and 8 bases from J; bases unmatched to any gene: 10. This chain's CDR3 is CASSVDRGKWGYTF. In nucleotides, the CDR3 is TGTGCCAGCAGCGTAGACAGGGGCAAATGGGGCTACACCTTC.

This clone was observed a handful of times. The V call is TRBV28, the J call TRBJ1-5, with 7 nucleotides matching TRBD1. V trimming: 2 bases; J trimming: 4 bases; junction bases outside the gene matches: 2. There are 14 residues in the CDR3. The germline V gene has CDR1 MDHEN and CDR2 SYDVKM. As DNA, the CDR3 is TGTGCCAGCAGTTTACGACAGGGAAATCAGCCCCAGCATTTT. Protein product: CASSLRQGNQPQHF.

The rearrangement uses TRBV9 and TRBJ1-4, with TRBD1 as a possible D gene (6 bases). Germline V lookup: CDR1 SGDLS, CDR2 YYNGEE. The CDR3 loop spans 15 amino acids. V shed 0 bases and J shed 8 bases, with 14 bases lying between them. In DNA, the CDR3 is TGTGCCAGCAGCGTAGGGGCCAGGGGTGGGGAAAAACTGTTTTTT. As protein: CASSVGARGGEKLFF.